These T cell receptor beta chains were read from a single sample in a study of blood T cell repertoires in COVID-19. Only in-frame clones appear in the TCRdb table, and some are missing; sequencing was by immunoSEQ multiplex PCR. The data show hundreds of thousands of clones, roughly 90% seen once. Sample: PBMCs or T cells enriched from blood (not recorded which). Every receptor here comes from a woman under 40 who had recovered from COVID-19. The CDR3 runs from the conserved cysteine through the conserved F or W. A D gene is named only where the DNA matches it firmly. Only some rows state a clone size, as once, few, many or a class for expanded clones.

once	TRBV2	NA	TRBJ1-4	CASSGQRIISNEKLFF	TGTGCCAGCAGTGGACAGAGAATCATAAGTAATGAAAAACTGTTTTTT
NA	TRBV6-2/TRBV6-3	NA	TRBJ2-7	CASSLSLYEQYF	TGTGCCAGCAGTCTGTCTCTCTACGAGCAGTACTTC
NA	TRBV7-9	NA	TRBJ1-1	CASSLPSLPNTEAFF	TGTGCCAGCAGCTTACCGAGCCTTCCGAACACTGAAGCTTTCTTT
NA	TRBV4-3	TRBD1	TRBJ1-1	CASSQMSNRGNTEAFF	TGCGCCAGCAGCCAAATGTCTAACAGGGGGAACACTGAAGCTTTCTTT
few	TRBV28	TRBD1	TRBJ1-1	CASIQGQTTEAFF	TGTGCCAGCATACAGGGACAGACCACTGAAGCTTTCTTT
NA	TRBV18	TRBD1	TRBJ2-7	CASSRWDRGIVYEQYF	TGTGCCAGCTCCCGCTGGGACAGGGGGATCGTATACGAGCAGTACTTC
NA	TRBV5-4	NA	TRBJ1-1	CASSLAGATEAFF	TGTGCCAGCAGCTTGGCAGGGGCCACTGAAGCTTTCTTT
NA	TRBV20-1	NA	TRBJ1-1	CSARNRRF	TGCAGTGCTCGAAACAGGAGATTT
NA	TRBV3-1/TRBV3-2	TRBD1	TRBJ2-1	CASSQVQGAFYNEQFF	TGTGCCAGCAGCCAAGTACAGGGGGCTTTCTACAATGAGCAGTTCTTC
NA	TRBV11-3	NA	TRBJ2-1	CASSFIQGTEQFF	TGTGCCAGCAGCTTCATACAGGGTACTGAGCAGTTCTTC
NA	TRBV7-6	NA	TRBJ1-1	CASSPQVGTEAFF	TGTGCCAGCAGCCCACAGGTTGGCACTGAAGCTTTCTTT
NA	TRBV7-8	NA	TRBJ2-2	CASSPETGTNTGELFF	TGTGCCAGCAGCCCCGAGACAGGAACGAACACCGGGGAGCTGTTTTTT
NA	TRBV11-3	TRBD1	TRBJ2-1	CASSLVGQGSNEQFF	TGTGCCAGCAGCTTAGTGGGACAGGGATCCAATGAGCAGTTCTTC
once	TRBV9	TRBD1	TRBJ2-4	CASSVQDRGDIQYF	TGTGCCAGCAGCGTCCAGGACAGGGGTGACATTCAGTACTTC
NA	TRBV12-3/TRBV12-4	NA	TRBJ1-1	CASSLVQDTEAFF	TGTGCCAGCAGTTTAGTACAAGACACTGAAGCTTTCTTT
NA	TRBV6-5	TRBD1	TRBJ2-1	CASSPTQGAQEFF	TGTGCCAGCAGTCCTACCCAGGGGGCCCAGGAGTTCTTC
NA	TRBV9	NA	TRBJ2-3	CASSVGLASTDTQYF	TGTGCCAGCAGCGTTGGGCTAGCGAGCACAGATACGCAGTATTTT
once	TRBV28	NA	TRBJ2-7	CASSSNRAGQYF	TGTGCCAGCAGTTCGAACAGGGCCGGGCAGTACTTC
few	TRBV9	NA	TRBJ2-2	CASSVAANTGELFF	TGTGCCAGCAGCGTAGCAGCGAACACCGGGGAGCTGTTTTTT
NA	TRBV5-1	TRBD1	TRBJ1-2	CASSSSTGTYGYTF	TGCGCCAGCAGCTCCTCGACAGGGACCTATGGCTACACCTTC
NA	TRBV5-1	NA	TRBJ1-6	CASSGEPVPNSPLHF	TGCGCCAGCAGCGGGGAGCCTGTCCCTAATTCACCCCTCCACTTT
NA	TRBV4-1	NA	TRBJ1-4	CASSLQTASSNEKLFF	TGCGCCAGCAGCCTCCAGACAGCAAGTTCTAATGAAAAACTGTTTTTT
NA	TRBV28	TRBD1	TRBJ2-3	CASSLGQGEYF	TGTGCCAGCAGTTTGGGACAGGGGGAGTATTTT
few	TRBV3-1/TRBV3-2	TRBD2	TRBJ2-1	CASSRRARGSTGRATNEQFF	TGTGCCAGCAGCAGGAGGGCCCGGGGGTCCACCGGGAGGGCAACTAATGAGCAGTTCTTC
NA	TRBV7-2	NA	TRBJ1-5	CASSPLGIGVNQPQHF	TGTGCCAGCAGCCCTTTGGGGATAGGGGTCAATCAGCCCCAGCATTTT
few	TRBV5-1	TRBD1	TRBJ1-1	CASSFWTGSPEAFF	TGCGCCAGCAGCTTCTGGACAGGTTCTCCTGAAGCTTTCTTT
NA	TRBV6-5	TRBD1	TRBJ1-2	CASSPGTGNGYTF	TGTGCCAGCAGCCCCGGGACAGGGAATGGCTACACCTTC
NA	TRBV7-8	NA	TRBJ2-7	CASSPSRQRGGYEQYF	TGTGCCAGCAGCCCATCCCGACAGAGGGGGGGCTACGAGCAGTACTTC
NA	TRBV3-1/TRBV3-2	TRBD1	TRBJ2-1	CASSQEQGIVNEQFF	TGTGCCAGCAGCCAAGAACAGGGGATCGTTAATGAGCAGTTCTTC
NA	TRBV5-4	TRBD1	TRBJ1-1	CASSPRQGEAFF	TGTGCCAGCAGCCCTCGACAGGGTGAAGCTTTCTTT
NA	TRBV5-4	NA	TRBJ1-4	CASSSIATNEKLFF	TGTGCCAGCAGTTCCATTGCAACTAATGAAAAACTGTTTTTT
NA	TRBV10-3	TRBD1	TRBJ1-1	CAISESWTGADTEAFF	TGTGCCATCAGTGAGAGTTGGACAGGGGCAGACACTGAAGCTTTCTTT
many	TRBV6-2/TRBV6-3	TRBD2	TRBJ2-1	CASSYLGTRHNEQFF	TGTGCCAGCAGTTACCTAGGGACTAGGCACAATGAGCAGTTCTTC
once	TRBV2	NA	TRBJ1-2	CASSETRSRRGYTF	TGTGCCAGCAGTGAGACTAGGAGTAGACGTGGCTACACCTTC
NA	TRBV3-1/TRBV3-2	TRBD1	TRBJ2-1	CASSRSTGTYNEQFF	TGTGCCAGCAGCCGGTCGACAGGGACCTACAATGAGCAGTTCTTC
NA	TRBV4-2	NA	TRBJ1-2	CASSRLSTASYYGYTF	TGTGCCAGCAGCCGCCTATCGACAGCCTCCTACTATGGCTACACCTTC